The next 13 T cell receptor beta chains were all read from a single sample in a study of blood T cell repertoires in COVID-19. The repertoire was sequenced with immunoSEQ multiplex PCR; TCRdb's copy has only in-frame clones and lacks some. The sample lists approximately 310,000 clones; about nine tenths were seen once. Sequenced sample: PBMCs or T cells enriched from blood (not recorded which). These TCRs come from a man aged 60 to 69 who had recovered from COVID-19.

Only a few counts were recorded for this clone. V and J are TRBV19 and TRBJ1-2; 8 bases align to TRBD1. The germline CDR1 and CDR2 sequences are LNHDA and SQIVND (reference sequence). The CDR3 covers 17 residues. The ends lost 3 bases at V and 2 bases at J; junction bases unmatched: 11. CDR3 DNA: TGTGCCAGTAGTATCGACCTAAGGACAGGGCTAAACTATGGCTACACCTTC. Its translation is CASSIDLRTGLNYGYTF. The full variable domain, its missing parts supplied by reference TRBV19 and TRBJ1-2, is DGGITQSPKYLFRKEGQNVTLSCEQNLNHDAMYWYRQDPGQGLRLIYYSQIVNDFQKGDIAEGYSVSREKKESFPLTVTSAQKNPTAFYLCASSIDLRTGLNYGYTFGSGTRLTVV.

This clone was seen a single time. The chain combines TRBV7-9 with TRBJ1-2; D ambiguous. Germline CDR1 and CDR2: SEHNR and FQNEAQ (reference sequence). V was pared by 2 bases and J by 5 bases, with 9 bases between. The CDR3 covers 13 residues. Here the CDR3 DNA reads TGTGCCAGCAGCTTATGGTTCGGGTATGGCTACACCTTC. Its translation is CASSLWFGYGYTF.

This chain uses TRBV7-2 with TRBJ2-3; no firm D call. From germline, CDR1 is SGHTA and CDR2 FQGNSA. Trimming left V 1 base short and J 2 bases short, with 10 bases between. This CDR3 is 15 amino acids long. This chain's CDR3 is CASSLVRAHTDTQYF. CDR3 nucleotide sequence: TGTGCCAGCAGCTTAGTCCGCGCGCACACAGATACGCAGTATTTT.

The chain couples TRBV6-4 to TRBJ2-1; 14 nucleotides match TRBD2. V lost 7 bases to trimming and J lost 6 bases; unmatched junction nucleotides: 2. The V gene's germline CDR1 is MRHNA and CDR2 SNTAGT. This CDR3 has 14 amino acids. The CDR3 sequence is CASKGLAGVNEQFF. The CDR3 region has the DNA TGTGCCAGCAAGGGACTAGCGGGAGTCAATGAGCAGTTCTTC.

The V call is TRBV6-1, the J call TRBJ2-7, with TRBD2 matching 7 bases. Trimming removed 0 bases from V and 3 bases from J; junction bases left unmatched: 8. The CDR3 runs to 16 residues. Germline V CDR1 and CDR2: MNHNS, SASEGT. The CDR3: CASSEAPRDYVYEQYF. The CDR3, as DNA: TGTGCCAGCAGTGAAGCGCCGAGGGACTACGTCTACGAGCAGTACTTC.

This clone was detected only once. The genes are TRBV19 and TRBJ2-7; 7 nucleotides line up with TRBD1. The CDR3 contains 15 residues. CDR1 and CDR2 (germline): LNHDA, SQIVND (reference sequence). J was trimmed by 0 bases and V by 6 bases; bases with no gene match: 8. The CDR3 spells CASSFRDSLSYEQYF. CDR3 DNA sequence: TGTGCCAGTAGCTTCCGGGACAGCCTCTCCTACGAGCAGTACTTC.

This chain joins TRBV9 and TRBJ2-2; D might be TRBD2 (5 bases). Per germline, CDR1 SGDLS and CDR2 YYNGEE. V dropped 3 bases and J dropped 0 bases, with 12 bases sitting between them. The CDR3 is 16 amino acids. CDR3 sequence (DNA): TGTGCCAGCAGCGCGGACTCCACTCCGAACACCGGGGAGCTGTTTTTT. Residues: CASSADSTPNTGELFF.

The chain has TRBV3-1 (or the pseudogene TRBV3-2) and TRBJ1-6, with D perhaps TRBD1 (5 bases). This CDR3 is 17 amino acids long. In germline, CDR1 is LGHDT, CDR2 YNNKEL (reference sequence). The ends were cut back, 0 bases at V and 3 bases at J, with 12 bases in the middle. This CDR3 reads CASSQDGGSFYNSPLHF. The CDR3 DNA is TGTGCCAGCAGCCAAGATGGGGGGAGCTTCTATAATTCACCCCTCCACTTT.

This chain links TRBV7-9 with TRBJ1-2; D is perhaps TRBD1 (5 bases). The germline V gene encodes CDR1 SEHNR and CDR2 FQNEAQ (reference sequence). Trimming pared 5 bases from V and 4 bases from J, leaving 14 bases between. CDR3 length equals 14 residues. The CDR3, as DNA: TGTGCCAGCAGCCATGTGACAGCCAGCTATGGCTACACCTTC. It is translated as CASSHVTASYGYTF.

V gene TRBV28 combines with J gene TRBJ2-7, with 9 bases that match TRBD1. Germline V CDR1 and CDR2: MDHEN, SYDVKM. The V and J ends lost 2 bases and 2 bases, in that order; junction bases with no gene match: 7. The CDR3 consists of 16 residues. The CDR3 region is CASSLAGTGKAYEQYF. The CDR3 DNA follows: TGTGCCAGCAGTTTAGCCGGGACAGGGAAAGCCTACGAGCAGTACTTC.

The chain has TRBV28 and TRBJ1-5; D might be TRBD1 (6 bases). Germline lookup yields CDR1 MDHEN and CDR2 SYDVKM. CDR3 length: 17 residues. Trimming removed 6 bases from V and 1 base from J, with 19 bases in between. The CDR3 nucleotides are TGTGCCAGCAGGCCTATAAGGGGGATCGCCAGCAATCAGCCCCAGCATTTT. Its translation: CASRPIRGIASNQPQHF.

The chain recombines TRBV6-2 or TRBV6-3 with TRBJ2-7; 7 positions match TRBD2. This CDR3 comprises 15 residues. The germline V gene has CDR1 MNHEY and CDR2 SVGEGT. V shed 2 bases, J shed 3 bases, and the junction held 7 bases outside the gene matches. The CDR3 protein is CASSYRGSSGYEQYF. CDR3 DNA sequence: TGTGCCAGCAGTTACCGTGGTTCTAGCGGCTACGAGCAGTACTTC.

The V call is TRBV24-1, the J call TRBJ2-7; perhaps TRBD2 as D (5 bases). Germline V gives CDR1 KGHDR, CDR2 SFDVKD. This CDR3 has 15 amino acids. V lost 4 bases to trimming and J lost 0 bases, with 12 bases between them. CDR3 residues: CATSEGSGHSYEQYF. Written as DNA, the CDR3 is TGTGCCACCAGTGAGGGCAGCGGCCACTCCTACGAGCAGTACTTC.